Listed below are T cell receptor beta chains from one sample, sequenced in a study of lymphopenia after photon versus proton radiotherapy. Libraries were prepared by immunoSEQ multiplex PCR; TCRdb keeps only in-frame clonotypes and omits some of them. The sample includes 70,000 or so clones, approximately 91% of them seen just once. The source was peripheral blood, collected from a patient treated with photon-based radiotherapy. All receptors come from a woman aged 70-85 years with pancreatic cancer. Both conserved end residues are part of each CDR3. Fields, in order: CDR3 DNA, CDR3 protein, V gene, clone size, J gene, D gene. The D gene is left open where the match is weak. Size is omitted from some rows. Given values are once, few, many or a class for expanded clones.

DNA: TGCGCCAGCAGCTTGGGGGACAGGGGAAACACCATATATTTT
CDR3: CASSLGDRGNTIYF
V: TRBV5-1
size: -
J: TRBJ1-3
D: TRBD1

DNA: TGTGCCAGCAGCCCCCTGACAGGGGGCGATTTGGCGACCCAGTACTTC
CDR3: CASSPLTGGDLATQYF
V: TRBV7-9
size: -
J: TRBJ2-5
D: TRBD1

DNA: TGTGCCAGCAGCTTTCTACAGGGAGGACAGCCCCAGCATTTT
CDR3: CASSFLQGGQPQHF
V: TRBV7-2
size: once
J: TRBJ1-5
D: -

DNA: TGTGCCATCAGTCGGAGGGGACAGACTGGGGGCAATGAGCAGTTCTTC
CDR3: CAISRRGQTGGNEQFF
V: TRBV10-3
size: -
J: TRBJ2-1
D: -

DNA: TGTGCCAGTACCCCAGGGTGGCGGGGGAGTAAGGCCAAAAACATTCAGTACTTC
CDR3: CASTPGWRGSKAKNIQYF
V: TRBV19
size: -
J: TRBJ2-4
D: TRBD2

DNA: TGCGCCAGCAGCTCGATCCCGGGACAGGGGGGCTATGGCTACACCTTC
CDR3: CASSSIPGQGGYGYTF
V: TRBV5-1
size: -
J: TRBJ1-2
D: TRBD1

DNA: TGTGCCAGCAGCGTGACACCGGGACAGGGGACAGATACGCAGTATTTT
CDR3: CASSVTPGQGTDTQYF
V: TRBV9
size: -
J: TRBJ2-3
D: TRBD1

DNA: TGTGCCAGCTCCGACAGGGGCGGGCGGGACGAGCAGTACTTC
CDR3: CASSDRGGRDEQYF
V: TRBV18
size: -
J: TRBJ2-7
D: TRBD1

DNA: TGTGCCAGTAGTTTGGGCAGCCTCGGGGTTCGGGAGACCCAGTACTTC
CDR3: CASSLGSLGVRETQYF
V: TRBV19
size: -
J: TRBJ2-5
D: -

DNA: TGCGCCAGCAGCCAATTAATAGCGGGAGGAGATGAGCAGTTCTTC
CDR3: CASSQLIAGGDEQFF
V: TRBV4-3
size: -
J: TRBJ2-1
D: TRBD2

DNA: TGTGCTAGTGGTTTGAGTAGCGGGAGGTCTCCCGGGGAGCTGTTTTTT
CDR3: CASGLSSGRSPGELFF
V: TRBV12-5
size: -
J: TRBJ2-2
D: TRBD2

DNA: TGTGCCAGCAGTGTGGGCCCAGGGAGCACTGAAGCTTTCTTT
CDR3: CASSVGPGSTEAFF
V: TRBV28
size: -
J: TRBJ1-1
D: -

DNA: TGTGCCAGCACAATGAACACCGGGGAGCTGTTTTTT
CDR3: CASTMNTGELFF
V: TRBV2
size: -
J: TRBJ2-2
D: -

DNA: TGTGCCAGTAGTATTGCAGGAGGCTACGAGCAGTACTTC
CDR3: CASSIAGGYEQYF
V: TRBV19
size: once
J: TRBJ2-7
D: -

DNA: TGTGCCAGCTCACCACGAGCCAGTGGGAACCATGAGCAGTTCTTC
CDR3: CASSPRASGNHEQFF
V: TRBV18
size: once
J: TRBJ2-1
D: -

DNA: TGTGCCAGCAGCTTACAGGGACAGTATCAGCCCCAGCATTTT
CDR3: CASSLQGQYQPQHF
V: TRBV7-3
size: -
J: TRBJ1-5
D: TRBD1

DNA: TGCGCCAGCAGCTTGGACGGGAGCATCATCTACGAGCAGTACTTC
CDR3: CASSLDGSIIYEQYF
V: TRBV5-1
size: -
J: TRBJ2-7
D: -

DNA: TGCGCCAGCACTAGCGGGAGAAGGAACACCGGGGAGCTGTTTTTT
CDR3: CASTSGRRNTGELFF
V: TRBV5-1
size: -
J: TRBJ2-2
D: TRBD2

DNA: TGTGCCAGTAGTATAATAGTAACCTATGGCTACACCTTC
CDR3: CASSIIVTYGYTF
V: TRBV19
size: -
J: TRBJ1-2
D: -

DNA: TGCGCCAGCAGCCCGGACAATAACGGGAACATTCAGTACTTC
CDR3: CASSPDNNGNIQYF
V: TRBV4-1
size: -
J: TRBJ2-4
D: -